The 7 T cell receptor beta chains presented below share a single source sample, sequenced in a study of OX40 agonist ivuxolimab in advanced cancers. The assay was immunoSEQ multiplex PCR, and TCRdb's table has in-frame clones only and misses some. Of about 36,000 clones in the sample, about 80% were seen once. Sequenced here: CD4+ or CD8+ T cells sorted from blood, sampled in a trial of the OX40 agonist ivuxolimab. Source of these receptors: an adult with an advanced solid tumor such as melanoma, head and neck, liver or kidney cancer.

The CDR3 DNA reads TGTGCCAGCAGTTTATTGGGGCTGTCGGGAGAGCAGTACTTC. Translated: CASSLLGLSGEQYF. The chain recombines TRBV28 with TRBJ2-7; either TRBD1 or TRBD2 may fit D (5 bases each). Germline V gene lookup returns CDR1 MDHEN and CDR2 SYDVKM. Trimming took off 1 base at V and 7 bases at J, with 14 bases between the two ends. This CDR3 comprises 14 residues.

The rearrangement links TRBV9 to TRBJ2-1; TRBD1 aligns across 8 bases. The CDR3 has 15 amino acids. Germline V lookup: CDR1 SGDLS, CDR2 YYNGEE. The ends lost 5 bases at V and 5 bases at J; junction bases unmatched: 9. The CDR3 is CASSHQGAQNNEQFF. The CDR3 coding sequence is TGTGCCAGCAGTCACCAGGGGGCGCAAAACAATGAGCAGTTCTTC.

The V and J genes are TRBV6-1 and TRBJ2-2; TRBD1 matches at 7 bases. Germline assignment: CDR1 MNHNS and CDR2 SASEGT. CDR3 size: 15 residues. The trim removed 6 bases at V and 0 bases at J, leaving 4 bases unmatched. The CDR3 reads CASSWDSSNTGELFF. As DNA, the CDR3 is TGTGCCAGCAGCTGGGACAGTTCGAACACCGGGGAGCTGTTTTTT.

The chain carries TRBV30 and TRBJ2-1; no firm D call. The V gene lost 2 bases and the J gene lost 2 bases, with 10 bases spanning the gap. CDR1 and CDR2 from the germline V gene are GTSNPN and SVGIG (reference sequence). The CDR3 totals 14 residues. The chain's CDR3 is CAWSKMGPYNEQFF. CDR3 bases: TGTGCCTGGAGTAAAATGGGCCCCTACAATGAGCAGTTCTTC.

The J gene is TRBJ1-6, the V gene TRBV4-3; possibly TRBD1 for D (5 bases). The CDR3 spans 16 residues. CDR1 is LGHNA, CDR2 YSLEER, per germline. V was trimmed by 3 bases and J by 9 bases, leaving 18 bases between them. CDR3 region: CASSHHGAGMGSPLHF. CDR3 DNA sequence: TGCGCCAGCAGCCATCACGGGGCAGGGATGGGTTCACCCCTCCACTTT.

This chain joins TRBV29-1 and TRBJ1-2; D not certain. Germline V lookup: CDR1 SQVTM, CDR2 ANQGSEA. Trimming took off 7 bases at V and 3 bases at J, with 12 bases between the two ends. The CDR3 consists of 12 residues. The CDR3 reads CSAEVGYYGYTF. The CDR3 DNA follows: TGCAGCGCCGAGGTGGGGTACTATGGCTACACCTTC. The full variable domain, its missing parts supplied by reference TRBV29-1 and TRBJ1-2, is SAVISQKPSRDICQRGTSLTIQCQVDSQVTMMFWYRQQPGQSLTLIATANQGSEATYESGFVIDKFPISRPNLTFSTLTVSNMSPEDSSIYLCSAEVGYYGYTFGSGTRLTVV.

The chain links TRBV10-2 to TRBJ1-2, with 9 positions matching TRBD1. From germline, CDR1 is WSHSY and CDR2 SAAADI. The CDR3 length is 15 residues. V was clipped by 6 bases and J by 2 bases; unmatched bases: 7. The CDR3 DNA reads TGCGCCAGCAGGGACAGGGGTGGAGGGAACTATGGCTACACCTTC. It specifies CASRDRGGGNYGYTF.